This TCR beta chain was obtained from a study of blood T cell repertoires in COVID-19. Study as a whole: Spain, Italy and the United States supplied samples that represented acute and convalescent COVID-19. Sources were T cells, B-cell-depleted T cells, or PBMCs; the material itself was cDNA or gDNA.

Recruited during active infection, patients (from Seattle) were subsequently followed longitudinally. In the original processing: Researchers report that nucleated cell counts were estimated from reference gene primer amplification. Some clones are missing from TCRdb's copy, which holds only in-frame ones; the method was immunoSEQ multiplex PCR. D and trimming come from the DNA, and the V and J calls and clone size come from that table. The table includes approximately 500,000 clones, 85% to 90% detected once. Sequencing input: peripheral blood. The sequence derives from a woman aged 50 to 60 with COVID-19, enrolled during active disease.

CDR3: CASSLASSAEQFF. The CDR3 nucleotides read TGTGCCAGCAGCTTAGCGTCCAGCGCGGAGCAGTTCTTC. This chain uses TRBV11-2 with TRBJ2-1; D not resolved. The CDR3 sequence is 13 residues long. Looked up from germline, CDR1 is SGHAT and CDR2 is FQNNGV. V lost 1 base and J lost 10, with 11 bases in between.